This T cell receptor (beta chain) was captured by sequencing in a study of cytomegalovirus exposure and HLA in healthy donors. As for the study in general: The 120 validation repertoires, a later analysis reported, used the same platform as the 600 to 700 repertoires from the first cohort.

Broader study findings: Cytomegalovirus association was assigned to more than 150 TCR beta chains. Specific recognition of CMV antigens was confirmed in vitro for three chains (all CMV-associated).

Donors were drawn from the approximately 110-subject validation cohort, separate from the approximately 620-subject first cohort. The assay was immunoSEQ multiplex PCR, and TCRdb's table has in-frame clones only and misses some. The profile shows about 360,000 clones, about nine tenths of them singletons. As regards this clone: What it binds is unknown. The same CDR3 arises from other DNA sequences in this sample as well.

Germline assignment: CDR1 MDHEN and CDR2 SYDVKM. The CDR3 is 15 amino acids. The V end lost 4 bases, the J end lost 1 base, and 12 bases lay between the germline ends. The receptor's source is a woman younger than 35 in good health and CMV-seronegative. The V and J genes are TRBV28 and TRBJ2-3; a possible D gene is TRBD2 (6 bases). The sequenced sample was PBMCs. The CDR3 DNA follows: TGTGCCAGCAGTTCGCCCGGAGGGGGCACAGATACGCAGTATTTT. Translated, it gives CASSSPGGGTDTQYF.